The 16 T cell receptor beta chains given below trace back to one sample, sequenced in a study of T cell responses to AZD1222 COVID-19 vaccine. Assay: immunoSEQ multiplex PCR; the TCRdb copy retains only in-frame clones and omits some. Among more than 80,000 clones listed, roughly nine tenths were seen once. Sequenced material: peripheral blood, taken 28 days after the second AZD1222 dose. Receptors were obtained from an adult who received the AZD1222 COVID-19 vaccine.

The chain combines TRBV27 with TRBJ2-3; D might be TRBD2 (6 bases). In germline, CDR1 is MNHEY, CDR2 SMNVEV (reference sequence). The CDR3 covers 16 residues. V dropped 8 bases and J dropped 11 bases, with 29 bases sitting between them. In DNA, the CDR3 is TGTGCCAGCGGATCTTGGACGGCTATGCATGGGAGGATGCAGTATTTT. Translating it yields CASGSWTAMHGRMQYF.

The DNA for the CDR3 is TGTGCCAGTACCGGGGGCACCTATGGCTACACCTTC. It encodes CASTGGTYGYTF. The chain recombines TRBV19 with TRBJ1-2, with a tentative D call TRBD1 (6 bases). Germline V gene lookup returns CDR1 LNHDA and CDR2 SQIVND (reference sequence). The CDR3 totals 12 residues. The V and J ends lost 7 bases and 4 bases respectively, with 10 bases between them.

The chain links TRBV2 to TRBJ2-2; D not resolved. The V gene's germline CDR1 is SNHLY and CDR2 FYNNEI. V gave up 5 bases and J gave up 2 bases, with 12 bases separating them. This CDR3 region has 15 residues. CDR3 region: CASSPRRINTGELFF. CDR3 nucleotide sequence: TGTGCCAGCAGTCCTCGCCGTATTAACACCGGGGAGCTGTTTTTT.

This clone was picked up one time. The chain employs TRBV5-5 and TRBJ1-2; D is possibly TRBD1 (6 bases). With 0 bases removed from V and 1 base from J, the gap between germline ends came to 7 bases. The CDR3 length is 14 residues. Germline V gives CDR1 SGHKS, CDR2 YYEKEE (reference sequence). The CDR3 nucleotides are TGTGCCAGCAGCTTGGACAGGGTTAACTATGGCTACACCTTC. Translated, it gives CASSLDRVNYGYTF.

The chain is built from TRBV10-3 and TRBJ2-5, with TRBD2 identical over 9 bases. This CDR3 contains 15 residues. Looked up from germline, CDR1 is ENHRY and CDR2 is SYGVKD. The trim removed 4 bases at V and 5 bases at J, leaving 8 bases unmatched. CDR3 protein: CAISGAGGSSETQYF. DNA for the CDR3: TGTGCCATCAGTGGGGCGGGAGGGTCAAGCGAGACCCAGTACTTC.

The rearrangement links TRBV5-1 to TRBJ1-1, with D possibly TRBD1 on 6 matching bases. CDR1 is SGHRS, CDR2 YFSETQ, per germline. V dropped 4 bases and J dropped 5 bases, with 12 bases sitting between them. The CDR3 contains 13 residues. This CDR3 is CASSKEGGTEAFF. Here the CDR3 DNA reads TGCGCCAGCAGCAAAGAAGGGGGAACTGAAGCTTTCTTT.

This clone was found a few times. CDR3 loop: CAWSTASGLNRPQHF. The CDR3 DNA reads as TGTGCCTGGAGCACGGCCTCGGGCCTCAATAGGCCCCAGCATTTT. V gene TRBV30 combines with J gene TRBJ1-5; D unresolved. The ends were cut back, 3 bases at V and 9 bases at J, with 21 bases in the middle. Per germline, CDR1 GTSNPN and CDR2 SVGIG (reference sequence). CDR3 size: 15 residues.

A single count supports this clone. Written as DNA, the CDR3 is TGTGCCAGTAGGGTGACCGCTTATAGCAATCAGCCCCAGCATTTT. As protein: CASRVTAYSNQPQHF. This sequence joins TRBV19 and TRBJ1-5, with D uncertain. The CDR3 has 15 residues. Germline V gene sequence: CDR1 LNHDA, CDR2 SQIVND (reference sequence). V gave up 6 bases and J gave up 0 bases, with 12 bases separating them.

The chain is built from TRBV19 and TRBJ1-4, with a possible D match to TRBD1 (5 bases). The germline CDR1 and CDR2 sequences are LNHDA and SQIVND (reference sequence). This CDR3 contains 12 residues. DNA of the CDR3: TGTGTCACTCGGGGGAGGAATGAAAAACTGTTTTTT. Translating gives CVTRGRNEKLFF.

The J gene is TRBJ1-6, the V gene TRBV6-5; D gene unclear. Trimming pared 4 bases from V and 6 bases from J, leaving 10 bases between. CDR3 length equals 14 residues. Per germline, CDR1 MNHEY and CDR2 SVGAGI. The CDR3 reads CASSFDDGNSPLHF. The CDR3 DNA is TGTGCCAGCAGTTTCGATGACGGTAATTCACCCCTCCACTTT.

This chain uses TRBV5-1 with TRBJ1-2, with D perhaps TRBD1 (5 bases). This CDR3 has 14 residues. Germline-derived CDR1 and CDR2 are SGHRS and YFSETQ. Trimming left V 1 base short and J 2 bases short, with 9 bases between. The CDR3 DNA is TGCGCCAGCAGCTTGCTCGGGGGGAACTATGGCTACACCTTC. This translates into CASSLLGGNYGYTF.

V and J are TRBV6-5 and TRBJ2-3; 9 nucleotides agree with TRBD2. The V gene end was trimmed by 6 bases and the J gene end by 6 bases; junction bases not matched to a gene: 10. This CDR3 comprises 15 residues. Looked up from germline, CDR1 is MNHEY and CDR2 is SVGAGI. The CDR3 is CASRPAGGTQDTQYF. The CDR3 nucleotides are TGTGCCAGCAGGCCAGCGGGAGGCACGCAGGATACGCAGTATTTT.

The chain carries TRBV6-6 and TRBJ1-2, with a weak D call TRBD1 (5 bases). Trimming stripped 7 bases from V and 5 bases from J, with 17 bases between. The CDR3 extends over 14 amino acids. Germline CDR1 is MNHNY and CDR2 is SVGAGI (reference sequence). The CDR3 bases are TGTGCCAGCACAAAGTCGGACGGGGGATATGGCTACACCTTC. Encoded protein: CASTKSDGGYGYTF.

This chain's CDR3 is CASSLGGTGEETQYF. DNA for the CDR3: TGCGCCAGCAGCTTGGGGGGGACAGGAGAAGAGACCCAGTACTTC. The rearrangement links TRBV5-1 to TRBJ2-5; TRBD1 matches at 8 bases. Germline trimming cut 0 bases from V and 3 bases from J; bases unmatched to any gene: 4. The CDR3 consists of 15 residues. Germline V lookup: CDR1 SGHRS, CDR2 YFSETQ.

This clone was recorded only once. This rearrangement joins TRBV6-1 to TRBJ1-3; 9 bases are a match to TRBD1. The CDR3 sequence is 16 residues long. V lost 1 base to trimming and J lost 7 bases; unmatched junction nucleotides: 8. Germline CDR1 and CDR2: MNHNS and SASEGT. CDR3 loop: CASSEGSWDRANTIYF. DNA for the CDR3: TGTGCCAGCAGTGAAGGGTCGTGGGACAGGGCCAACACCATATATTTT.

This sequence joins TRBV15 and TRBJ2-1, with 10 bases fitting TRBD2. V lost 1 base and J lost 4; bases outside the gene matches: 13. The CDR3 consists of 19 residues. The germline V gene encodes CDR1 LNHNV and CDR2 YYDKDF (reference sequence). CDR3 DNA sequence: TGTGCCACCAGCAGAGGCGGACTGTTGCTAGCGGGAGAATACAATGAGCAGTTCTTC. This sequence encodes CATSRGGLLLAGEYNEQFF.